The 23 T cell receptor beta chains listed next were all sequenced from one sample in a study of identical twins. MiXCR, run by TCRdb on the 5' RACE reads, gives a single entry per CDR3 protein. The sample has 700,000 or so distinct CDR3 sequences; around 8.6% are singletons. The same data also contributed to another study, on yellow fever vaccine responses in identical twins.

Sequencing was performed on PBMCs. The receptors stem from a young woman in good health.

This clonotype has a handful of counts. The chain uses TRBV6-5 and TRBJ1-1, with D perhaps TRBD1 (6 bases). Per the germline V gene, CDR1 is MNHEY and CDR2 is SVGAGI. Trimming cost V 2 bases and J 3 bases, with 13 bases left between them. This CDR3 has 15 amino acids. CDR3: CASSYLTGFDTEAFF. The DNA for the CDR3 is TGTGCCAGCAGTTACCTTACAGGGTTCGACACTGAAGCTTTCTTT.

The V call is TRBV6-5, the J call TRBJ1-1; TRBD1 might be the D (6 bases). V lost 6 bases and J lost 5, with 19 bases in between. The CDR3 covers 15 residues. Germline V lookup: CDR1 MNHEY, CDR2 SVGAGI. CDR3 residues: CASSYADRLFTEAFF. Here the CDR3 DNA reads TGTGCCAGCAGCTACGCTGACAGGCTTTTTACTGAAGCTTTCTTT.

This clonotype was counted only a few times. The chain is built from TRBV28 and TRBJ1-5; D call uncertain. With 10 bases removed from V and 2 bases from J, the gap between germline ends came to 9 bases. The germline gives CDR1 MDHEN, CDR2 SYDVKM. This CDR3 is built from 12 residues. DNA for the CDR3: TGTGCCACCTACCCGGGCAATCAGCCCCAGCATTTT. Amino acids: CATYPGNQPQHF.

This clonotype was observed many times. The chain uses TRBV10-3 and TRBJ2-3; D gene unclear. V lost 6 bases, J lost 3 bases, and 19 bases lay in between. The germline V gene encodes CDR1 ENHRY and CDR2 SYGVKD. The CDR3 is 16 residues long. In DNA, the CDR3 is TGTGCCATCAGGAGTTTTGGTGGGGAACGAACAGATACGCAGTATTTT. This translates into CAIRSFGGERTDTQYF.

This clonotype was counted between two and nine times. The V call is TRBV27, the J call TRBJ2-1, with D maybe TRBD1 (5 bases). Germline assignment: CDR1 MNHEY and CDR2 SMNVEV (reference sequence). V was trimmed by 2 bases and J by 2 bases, leaving 10 bases between them. The length of the CDR3 is 15 residues. CDR3 protein: CASSLLGRAYNEQFF. The CDR3 DNA follows: TGTGCCAGCAGTTTACTGGGCAGGGCCTACAATGAGCAGTTCTTC.

The sample holds a few counts of this clonotype. The chain links TRBV28 to TRBJ1-1, with no clear D. The ends were cut back, 4 bases at V and 11 bases at J, with 17 bases in the middle. The CDR3 consists of 13 residues. CDR1 is MDHEN, CDR2 SYDVKM, per germline. The CDR3 DNA is TGTGCCAGCAGTTCACCCAACCGCTATAGCGCTTTCTTT. Amino acids: CASSSPNRYSAFF.

A few counts support this clonotype. One junction end does not reproduce the germline sequence, and a read error may be involved. The rearrangement uses TRBV12-3 or TRBV12-4 and TRBJ2-4; D unresolved. CDR3 size: 14 residues. The CDR3: CASSLPIPKSIQYF. The CDR3 DNA reads as TGTGCCAGCAGCCTTCCGATACCAAAAAGCATTCAGTACTTC.

This clonotype has a count of ten or more. The chain links TRBV5-1 to TRBJ2-5; no clear D gene. The germline V gene encodes CDR1 SGHRS and CDR2 YFSETQ. The V end was cut by 0 bases, the J end by 9 bases, with 18 bases between. This CDR3 is 15 amino acids long. The CDR3 loop reads CASSLDNIPGRAQYF. As DNA, the CDR3 is TGCGCCAGCAGCTTGGATAATATCCCCGGAAGGGCCCAGTACTTC.

This clonotype was found a few times. The CDR3 sequence: CAISESRTSGRSNIQYF. The CDR3 region has the DNA TGTGCCATCAGTGAGTCTAGGACTAGCGGGAGGTCAAACATTCAGTACTTC. The V call is TRBV10-3, the J call TRBJ2-4, with 14 bases aligning to TRBD2. The CDR3 spans 17 residues. Germline CDR1 ENHRY, CDR2 SYGVKD. V shed 0 bases and J 6 bases; nucleotides not matched to a gene: 4.

In this sample, this clonotype turned up a few times. The V call is TRBV4-1, the J call TRBJ2-3; no definite D call. Germline CDR1 reads MGHRA; CDR2 reads YSYEKL. The CDR3 has 15 amino acids. V lost 3 bases, J lost 3 bases, and 13 bases lay in between. The CDR3 region has the DNA TGCGCCAGCAGCCACCTAGGTTCCCGGACAGATACGCAGTATTTT. It codes for CASSHLGSRTDTQYF.

This clonotype appeared a few times. The chain couples TRBV7-6 to TRBJ2-1, with TRBD2 matching 12 bases. The germline gives CDR1 SGHVS, CDR2 FNYEAQ. V gave up 3 bases and J gave up 3 bases; unmatched junction bases: 6. The CDR3 runs 17 residues. DNA for the CDR3: TGTGCCAGCAGCTTTTCTAGCGGGGGGGACCTCTACAATGAGCAGTTCTTC. This gives the protein CASSFSSGGDLYNEQFF.

This chain links TRBV2 with TRBJ2-3, with D possibly being TRBD1 or TRBD2 (5 bases each). Trimming pared 4 bases from V and 4 bases from J, leaving 21 bases between. The germline V gene has CDR1 SNHLY and CDR2 FYNNEI. The CDR3 has 17 residues. CDR3 in amino acids: CASSVGVALGPADTQYF. For the CDR3, the DNA is TGTGCCAGCAGTGTAGGGGTGGCGCTGGGACCCGCAGATACGCAGTATTTT.

This clonotype has more than one count but fewer than ten. The chain links TRBV3-1 to TRBJ2-7; no firm D call. V was shortened by 7 bases and J by 0 bases, with 16 bases between the two germline ends. This CDR3 has 15 amino acids. Germline CDR1 reads LGHDT; CDR2 reads YNNKEL (reference sequence). CDR3 sequence reads: CASTDGHADSYEQYF. CDR3 sequence (DNA): TGTGCCAGCACCGACGGGCACGCCGACTCCTACGAGCAGTACTTC.

This chain links TRBV15 with TRBJ1-1; the D is unclear. V lost 6 bases to trimming and J lost 5 bases, with 13 bases between them. The CDR3 runs to 13 residues. CDR1 LNHNV and CDR2 YYDKDF come from the germline V gene (reference sequence). The CDR3 DNA follows: TGTGCCACCAGGACACAACTCCGGACTGAAGCTTTCTTT. It specifies CATRTQLRTEAFF.

The sample holds a few counts of this clonotype. The V gene is TRBV27, the J gene TRBJ2-1; the D is unclear. This CDR3 spans 14 amino acids. The germline CDR1 and CDR2 sequences are MNHEY and SMNVEV (reference sequence). V was trimmed by 1 base and J by 4 bases, leaving 8 bases between them. CDR3 protein: CASSLFSVYNEQFF. The CDR3 DNA sequence: TGTGCCAGCAGTTTATTCTCGGTTTACAATGAGCAGTTCTTC.

This chain connects TRBV7-2 to TRBJ2-3, with D possibly being TRBD2 (6 bases). The CDR3 has 15 amino acids. Trimming stripped 0 bases from V and 1 base from J, with 8 bases between. Germline V gene sequence: CDR1 SGHTA, CDR2 FQGNSA. This CDR3 reads CASSLAPGGTDTQYF. The CDR3 bases are TGTGCCAGCAGCTTAGCGCCGGGGGGCACAGATACGCAGTATTTT. The variable domain in full, with the rest retrieved from reference TRBV7-2 and TRBJ2-3, is GAGVSQSPSNKVTEKGKDVELRCDPISGHTALYWYRQSLGQGLEFLIYFQGNSAPDKSGLPSDRFSAERTGGSVSTLTIQRTQQEDSAVYLCASSLAPGGTDTQYFGPGTRLTVL.

The chain combines TRBV7-9 with TRBJ1-1; D is unclear. CDR1 is SEHNR, CDR2 FQNEAQ, per germline (reference sequence). The CDR3 is 12 residues long. Trimming removed 5 bases at V and 2 bases at J, with 6 bases between. The CDR3 loop reads CASSPINTEAFF. The CDR3 DNA follows: TGTGCCAGCAGCCCAATTAACACTGAAGCTTTCTTT.

DNA of the CDR3: TGCAGTGCTAGAGATCGCGCGATTAGCACAGATACGCAGTATTTT. Protein sequence: CSARDRAISTDTQYF. V and J are TRBV20-1 and TRBJ2-3; D call uncertain. V lost 0 bases and J 0 bases, leaving 10 bases between the germline ends. Germline V gene sequence: CDR1 DFQATT, CDR2 SNEGSKA (reference sequence). This CDR3 contains 15 residues.

The chain employs TRBV7-2 and TRBJ2-2; the match to TRBD2 covers 8 bases. The trim removed 3 bases at V and 6 bases at J, leaving 9 bases unmatched. Germline V CDR1 and CDR2: SGHTA, FQGNSA. The CDR3 runs to 16 residues. The CDR3 loop is CASSFLPSGLSGELFF. In DNA form, the CDR3 reads TGTGCCAGCAGCTTCCTCCCTAGCGGGTTATCCGGGGAGCTGTTTTTT.

CDR3 in amino acids: CSARGLQGLPYEQYF. The DNA of the CDR3 is TGCAGTGCTAGGGGTTTACAGGGGCTACCCTACGAGCAGTACTTC. The V and J genes are TRBV20-1 and TRBJ2-7, with 7 bases lining up with TRBD1. CDR1 and CDR2 from the germline V gene are DFQATT and SNEGSKA (reference sequence). With V trimmed by 3 bases and J by 2 bases, 10 bases remained unmatched. CDR3 length: 15 residues.

This chain uses TRBV12-3 or TRBV12-4 with TRBJ2-3; 8 bases are a match to TRBD2. CDR3 size: 15 residues. After removal of 8 bases from V and 2 bases from J, the junction contained 9 bases not matched to a gene. CDR3 sequence reads: CASGIGGGPTDTQYF. The CDR3 bases are TGTGCCAGCGGAATAGGCGGGGGGCCCACAGATACGCAGTATTTT.

V usage is TRBV24-1 and J usage is TRBJ2-1, with 10 bases that match TRBD1. V shed 4 bases, J shed 0 bases, and the junction held 11 bases outside the gene matches. CDR1 and CDR2 from the germline V gene are KGHDR and SFDVKD. The CDR3 is made up of 19 amino acids. The DNA for the CDR3 is TGTGCCACCAGTGAGTCCCCGGGACAGGGGACGAGCTCCTACAATGAGCAGTTCTTC. Translated, it gives CATSESPGQGTSSYNEQFF.

The chain employs TRBV6-5 and TRBJ1-4; D perhaps matches TRBD1 (5 bases). V lost 2 bases, J lost 8 bases, and 12 bases lay in between. CDR1 is MNHEY, CDR2 SVGAGI, per germline. This CDR3 spans 14 amino acids. Here the CDR3 DNA reads TGTGCCAGCAGTTACGAGGGCCGGGGGGAAAAACTGTTTTTT. As protein: CASSYEGRGEKLFF.